These 14 T cell receptor beta chains share one sample of origin, sequenced in a study of blood T cell repertoires in COVID-19. Sequencing used immunoSEQ multiplex PCR; TCRdb keeps in-frame clones, though not all of them. The sample lists about 180,000 clones; over 75% were seen once. The specimen was PBMCs or T cells enriched from blood (not recorded which). These receptor sequences come from a woman between 18 and 29 years old who had recovered from COVID-19.

This chain uses TRBV28 with TRBJ1-1, with D perhaps matching TRBD1 (6 bases). The ends were cut back, 7 bases at V and 3 bases at J, with 15 bases in the middle. CDR3 length equals 14 residues. CDR1 and CDR2 from the germline V gene are MDHEN and SYDVKM. The chain's CDR3 is CASTLPGAYTEAFF. The DNA of the CDR3 is TGTGCCAGCACCCTCCCAGGGGCGTACACTGAAGCTTTCTTT.

The gene calls are TRBV10-1 and TRBJ1-6, with D possibly being TRBD1 (6 bases). V was clipped by 6 bases and J by 2 bases, with 14 bases between them. Germline-derived CDR1 and CDR2 are WNHNN and SYGVQD (reference sequence). The CDR3 length is 16 residues. The CDR3 loop reads CASRDRQVPYNSPLHF. In nucleotides, the CDR3 is TGCGCCAGCAGAGACAGACAGGTTCCCTATAATTCACCCCTCCACTTT.

The gene calls are TRBV4-3 and TRBJ2-1; the match to TRBD2 covers 9 bases. V lost 3 bases and J lost 5; bases outside the gene matches: 8. From germline, CDR1 is LGHNA and CDR2 YSLEER. CDR3 length equals 16 residues. The CDR3 loop is CASSQGRLAVNNEQFF. The CDR3 coding sequence is TGCGCCAGCAGCCAGGGGAGACTAGCGGTTAACAATGAGCAGTTCTTC.

The chain uses TRBV27 and TRBJ2-7; 14 positions match TRBD2. The CDR3 has 18 amino acids. The germline V gene encodes CDR1 MNHEY and CDR2 SMNVEV (reference sequence). V trimming: 5 bases; J trimming: 4 bases; junction bases outside the gene matches: 13. Here the CDR3 DNA reads TGTGCCAGCAGTCCCGCCGGACTAGCGGGAGGACTAACTTACGAGCAGTACTTC. Translated: CASSPAGLAGGLTYEQYF.

This sequence joins TRBV7-6 and TRBJ1-6; weak D call: TRBD1 (6 bases). Germline CDR1 SGHVS, CDR2 FNYEAQ. The CDR3 sequence is 15 residues long. Between the trimmed V and J ends, which lost 1 base and 5 bases, there was a span of 9 bases. The CDR3: CASSLGAGDNSPLHF. The CDR3, as DNA: TGTGCCAGCAGCTTAGGGGCAGGGGATAATTCACCCCTCCACTTT.

The V call is TRBV7-2, the J call TRBJ1-5; D ambiguous. V was trimmed by 5 bases and J by 5 bases, leaving 10 bases between them. CDR3 length: 13 amino acids. CDR1 SGHTA and CDR2 FQGNSA come from the germline V gene. In DNA form, the CDR3 reads TGTGCCAGCAGCAGAGAGAGCGATCAGCCCCAGCATTTT. Protein: CASSRESDQPQHF.

V gene TRBV28 combines with J gene TRBJ2-7, with D hard to call. V lost 6 bases, J lost 2 bases, and 11 bases lay in between. CDR3 length equals 13 residues. CDR1 is MDHEN, CDR2 SYDVKM, per germline. This CDR3 is CASSATGPYEQYF. CDR3 DNA: TGTGCCAGCAGCGCCACGGGTCCCTACGAGCAGTACTTC.

The chain joins TRBV7-3 to TRBJ2-1; 10 bases agree with TRBD1. CDR3 length: 15 residues. Germline loops: CDR1 SGHTA, CDR2 FQGTGA. V was clipped by 4 bases and J by 7 bases; unmatched bases: 7. The CDR3 sequence: CASSSPGQGYNEQFF. The CDR3 region has the DNA TGTGCCAGCAGCTCACCGGGACAGGGGTATAATGAGCAGTTCTTC. Full variable domain (missing parts from reference TRBV7-3 and TRBJ2-1): GAGVSQTPSNKVTEKGKYVELRCDPISGHTALYWYRQSLGQGPEFLIYFQGTGAADDSGLPNDRFFAVRPEGSVSTLKIQRTERGDSAVYLCASSSPGQGYNEQFFGPGTRLTVL.

The rearrangement uses TRBV28 and TRBJ2-2; 9 nucleotides line up with TRBD1. Germline V gene lookup returns CDR1 MDHEN and CDR2 SYDVKM. J lost 4 bases, V lost 3 bases, and 3 bases had no gene match. The CDR3 is 15 amino acids. The CDR3 nucleotides are TGTGCCAGCAGTTTTAACAGGGGGCCCACCGGGGAGCTGTTTTTT. This gives the protein CASSFNRGPTGELFF.

This clone was observed a handful of times. CDR3 protein: CASSWDSSNEQYF. Written as DNA, the CDR3 is TGTGCCAGCAGTTGGGACTCGTCCAACGAGCAGTACTTC. The chain carries TRBV27 and TRBJ2-7, with a tentative D call TRBD2 (6 bases). Germline CDR1 MNHEY, CDR2 SMNVEV (reference sequence). The length of the CDR3 is 13 residues. Between the trimmed V and J ends, which lost 4 bases and 5 bases, there was a span of 12 bases.

The V and J genes are TRBV11-2 and TRBJ1-1; D not resolved. The CDR3 has 17 residues. Trimming removed 3 bases at V and 3 bases at J, with 20 bases between. The V gene's germline CDR1 is SGHAT and CDR2 FQNNGV. The CDR3 region is CASSLSSIRVLYTEAFF. In DNA, the CDR3 is TGTGCCAGCAGCTTGTCCAGCATCCGGGTTCTTTACACTGAAGCTTTCTTT.

A single count supports this clone. The chain couples TRBV7-9 to TRBJ2-1; 11 bases line up with TRBD1. In germline, CDR1 is SEHNR, CDR2 FQNEAQ (reference sequence). The CDR3 loop spans 15 amino acids. Unmatched junction bases numbered 5, after V lost 5 bases and J lost 5 bases. CDR3: CASSTRDRGDNEQFF. The CDR3 nucleotides read TGTGCCAGCAGCACCCGGGACAGGGGGGACAATGAGCAGTTCTTC.

CDR3 bases: TGTGCCAGCTCACCAGGGACAGAGACCTACGAGCAGTACTTC. Its translation is CASSPGTETYEQYF. The chain employs TRBV18 and TRBJ2-7, with 7 nucleotides matching TRBD1. The germline CDR1 and CDR2 sequences are KGHSH and LQKENI. This CDR3 comprises 14 residues. Germline trimming cut 2 bases from V and 2 bases from J; bases unmatched to any gene: 3.

This chain uses TRBV13 with TRBJ2-7, with 9 bases fitting TRBD1. This CDR3 comprises 15 residues. The V and J ends lost 5 bases and 3 bases, in that order; junction bases with no gene match: 8. Germline lookup yields CDR1 PRHDT and CDR2 FYEKMQ (reference sequence). CDR3 DNA: TGTGCCAGCAGCCGCGGGCGGACAGGGGTCTACGAGCAGTACTTC. Translation: CASSRGRTGVYEQYF.